This T cell receptor beta chain was sequenced in a study of blood T cell repertoires in COVID-19. Clones were sequenced by immunoSEQ multiplex PCR, and TCRdb holds only the in-frame ones, with some missing. The table records hundreds of thousands of clones, 87% of them present only once. From germline, CDR1 is LNHDA and CDR2 SQIVND (reference sequence). V lost 3 bases, J lost 6 bases, and 8 bases stayed unmatched. This CDR3 has 16 residues. The chain links TRBV19 to TRBJ1-5; 10 bases map to TRBD1. The sequence was obtained from a middle-aged man in a cohort exposed to, infected with or recovered from COVID-19 (not recorded which). The sequencing sample was made of PBMCs or T cells enriched from blood (not recorded which). The CDR3 DNA reads TGTGCCAGTAGTATCTTAGGGACAGGGGTTTTTCAGCCCCAGCATTTT. Its protein is CASSILGTGVFQPQHF.